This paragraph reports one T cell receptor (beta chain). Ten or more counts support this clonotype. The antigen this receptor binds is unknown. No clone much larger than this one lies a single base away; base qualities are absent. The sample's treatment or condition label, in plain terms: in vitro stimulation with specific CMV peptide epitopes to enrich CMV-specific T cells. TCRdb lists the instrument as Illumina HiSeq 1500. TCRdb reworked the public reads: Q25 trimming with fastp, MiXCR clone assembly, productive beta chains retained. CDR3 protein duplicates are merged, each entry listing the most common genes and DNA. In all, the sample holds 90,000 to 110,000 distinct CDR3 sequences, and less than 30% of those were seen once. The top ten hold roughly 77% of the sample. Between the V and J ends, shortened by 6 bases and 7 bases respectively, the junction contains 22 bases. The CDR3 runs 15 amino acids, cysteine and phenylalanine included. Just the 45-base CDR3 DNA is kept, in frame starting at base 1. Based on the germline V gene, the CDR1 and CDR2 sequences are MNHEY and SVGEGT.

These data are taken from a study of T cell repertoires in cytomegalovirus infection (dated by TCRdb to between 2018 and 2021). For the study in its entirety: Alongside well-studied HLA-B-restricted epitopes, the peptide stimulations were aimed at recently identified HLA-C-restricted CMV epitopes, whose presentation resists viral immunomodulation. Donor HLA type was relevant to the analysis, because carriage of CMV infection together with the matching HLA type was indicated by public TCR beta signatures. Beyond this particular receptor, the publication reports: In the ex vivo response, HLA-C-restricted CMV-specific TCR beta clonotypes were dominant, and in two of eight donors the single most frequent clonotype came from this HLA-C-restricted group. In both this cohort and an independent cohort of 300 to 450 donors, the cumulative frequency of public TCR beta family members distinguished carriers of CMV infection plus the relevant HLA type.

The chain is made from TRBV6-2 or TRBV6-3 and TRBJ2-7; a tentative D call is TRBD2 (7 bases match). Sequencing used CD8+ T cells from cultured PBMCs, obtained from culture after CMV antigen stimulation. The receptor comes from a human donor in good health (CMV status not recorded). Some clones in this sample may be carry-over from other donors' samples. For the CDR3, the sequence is CASSPPRGALREQYF. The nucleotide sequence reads TGTGCCAGCAGCCCCCCCCGGGGGGCCCTGCGAGAGCAGTACTTC.